The 14 T cell receptor beta chains given below trace back to one sample, sequenced in a study of blood T cell repertoires in COVID-19. Profiled with immunoSEQ multiplex PCR; TCRdb holds only in-frame clones, not every one. Of some 320,000 clones listed, 85% are singletons. Sequenced material: PBMCs or T cells enriched from blood (not recorded which). The receptors derive from a young woman who had been exposed to COVID-19.

The V call is TRBV30, the J call TRBJ2-1, with TRBD2 identical over 8 bases. Germline-derived CDR1 and CDR2 are GTSNPN and SVGIG (reference sequence). V gave up 0 bases and J gave up 1 base; unmatched junction bases: 8. CDR3 length: 17 residues. CDR3 sequence (DNA): TGTGCCTGGAGTGTAAGGAGCGGGGGCCTATCCTACAATGAGCAGTTCTTC. It is translated as CAWSVRSGGLSYNEQFF.

This clone has just a few counts. In DNA, the CDR3 is TGTGCCAGCAGTTACTCAGGAGACGAGCAGTACTTC. Its protein product is CASSYSGDEQYF. V is TRBV6-6 and J is TRBJ2-7; D is uncertain. This CDR3 comprises 12 residues. Germline V lookup: CDR1 MNHNY, CDR2 SVGAGI (reference sequence). The ends were cut back, 0 bases at V and 5 bases at J, with 5 bases in the middle.

The gene calls are TRBV15 and TRBJ1-4; 10 bases agree with TRBD1. CDR3 length equals 16 residues. V lost 3 bases to trimming and J lost 7 bases; unmatched junction nucleotides: 8. The germline CDR1 and CDR2 sequences are LNHNV and YYDKDF (reference sequence). The CDR3 DNA follows: TGTGCCACCAGCAGCTGGGCGGGGACAGGGGTTGAAAAACTGTTTTTT. Amino acid sequence: CATSSWAGTGVEKLFF.

V gene TRBV9 combines with J gene TRBJ2-1; 10 nucleotides match TRBD1. Germline V lookup: CDR1 SGDLS, CDR2 YYNGEE. Trimming at V came to 3 bases and at J to 6 bases, leaving 0 bases not matched to a gene. The CDR3 spans 13 residues. CDR3 nucleotides: TGTGCCAGCAGCGGGACAGGGGGCAATGAGCAGTTCTTC. Amino acids: CASSGTGGNEQFF.

This sequence joins TRBV7-8 and TRBJ1-2; D is ambiguous. Germline-derived CDR1 and CDR2 are SGHVS and FQNEAQ. Trimming took 3 bases from V and 1 from J, leaving 6 bases between them. There are 13 residues in the CDR3. The CDR3 region has the DNA TGTGCCAGCAGCTTCACAAATAACTATGGCTACACCTTC. This encodes CASSFTNNYGYTF.

This clone was seen only a few times. The V gene is TRBV28, the J gene TRBJ1-2; TRBD1 matches 8 bases. CDR1 MDHEN and CDR2 SYDVKM come from the germline V gene. The CDR3 is 12 amino acids. The ends lost 6 bases at V and 4 bases at J; junction bases unmatched: 1. CDR3: CASSTGGYGYTF. DNA for the CDR3: TGTGCCAGCAGCACAGGGGGCTATGGCTACACCTTC.

The chain joins TRBV12-3 or TRBV12-4 to TRBJ2-3; TRBD2 matches at 8 bases. The ends lost 10 bases at V and 4 bases at J; junction bases unmatched: 4. The length of the CDR3 is 12 residues. CDR3 residues: CATGGGADTQYF. CDR3 sequence (DNA): TGTGCCACCGGGGGGGGCGCAGATACGCAGTATTTT.

The chain carries TRBV2 and TRBJ1-6, with D maybe TRBD1 (5 bases). The CDR3 runs to 15 residues. V was pared by 8 bases and J by 0 bases, with 11 bases between. The germline V gene encodes CDR1 SNHLY and CDR2 FYNNEI. CDR3 residues: CASSLGRSYNSPLHF. The CDR3 DNA is TGTGCCAGCTCATTGGGGCGCTCCTATAATTCACCCCTCCACTTT.

The rearrangement uses TRBV12-5 and TRBJ2-7; 7 positions agree with TRBD1. CDR1 is LGHNT and CDR2 is FRNRAP in the germline V gene. V lost 7 bases, J lost 0 bases, and 6 bases stayed unmatched. The CDR3 spans 14 residues. Here the CDR3 reads CASASTGSSYEQYF. The CDR3 DNA follows: TGTGCTAGTGCCTCGACAGGGAGCTCCTACGAGCAGTACTTC. Full variable domain (rest looked up from reference TRBV12-5 and TRBJ2-7): DARVTQTPRHKVTEMGQEVTMRCQPILGHNTVFWYRQTMMQGLELLAYFRNRAPLDDSGMPKDRFSAEMPDATLATLKIQPSEPRDSAVYFCASASTGSSYEQYFGPGTRLTVT.

V gene TRBV19 combines with J gene TRBJ1-2; D gene unclear. CDR1 and CDR2 (germline): LNHDA, SQIVND (reference sequence). The CDR3 covers 14 residues. V shed 5 bases and J shed 7 bases, with 17 bases lying between them. This CDR3 reads CASSSWQSVVGYTF. The CDR3 coding sequence is TGTGCCAGTAGTTCTTGGCAGTCTGTGGTTGGCTACACCTTC.

The V and J genes are TRBV5-1 and TRBJ1-4; 10 nucleotides align to TRBD1. V was clipped by 1 base and J by 7 bases; unmatched bases: 7. The CDR3 runs to 16 residues. Germline CDR1 SGHRS, CDR2 YFSETQ. The CDR3 DNA reads as TGCGCCAGCAGCTTGAATCCGGGACAGGGGAGTGAAAAACTGTTTTTT. This encodes CASSLNPGQGSEKLFF.

The rearrangement joins TRBV30 to TRBJ1-1, with 10 bases lining up with TRBD1. CDR3 length: 13 residues. The trim removed 5 bases at V and 2 bases at J, leaving 2 bases unmatched. The V gene's germline CDR1 is GTSNPN and CDR2 SVGIG (reference sequence). Here the CDR3 DNA reads TGTGCCTGGGACAGGGGGCATAACACTGAAGCTTTCTTT. Its translation: CAWDRGHNTEAFF.

CDR3 residues: CASSSTSGGAATDTQYF. In nucleotides, the CDR3 is TGCGCCAGCAGCTCAACTAGCGGGGGGGCCGCAACAGATACGCAGTATTTT. V usage is TRBV5-1 and J usage is TRBJ2-3; 13 positions match TRBD2. There are 17 residues in the CDR3. V lost 3 bases to trimming and J lost 3 bases; unmatched junction nucleotides: 7. Germline V gene data show CDR1 as SGHRS and CDR2 as YFSETQ.

The chain recombines TRBV15 with TRBJ1-1; tentatively, D is TRBD1 (5 bases). This CDR3 is built from 14 residues. Trimming removed 0 bases at V and 5 bases at J, with 10 bases between. The germline CDR1 and CDR2 sequences are LNHNV and YYDKDF (reference sequence). The CDR3: CATSRDQGRTEAFF. The CDR3 bases are TGTGCCACCAGCAGAGATCAGGGCAGAACTGAAGCTTTCTTT.